Listed below are T cell receptor beta chains from one sample, sequenced in a study of blood T cell repertoires in COVID-19. Here immunoSEQ multiplex PCR was the method, and the copy in TCRdb shows in-frame clones only, minus some. The table lists about 44,000 clones, 75% to 90% of them singletons, with approximately 23% in the top ten. The sequenced sample was peripheral blood. These receptor sequences come from a woman aged 80 or over in a cohort sampled during active or convalescent COVID-19. Both conserved end residues are part of each CDR3. A D gene is named only where the DNA matches it firmly. Some rows mark clone size as missing; the rest say once, few, many or name a class of expanded clone.

DNA,CDR3,J,D,V,size
TGTGCCAGCAGCTTCCAGGGGGACAAAAACATTCAGTACTTC,CASSFQGDKNIQYF,TRBJ2-4,TRBD1,TRBV7-2,.
TGTGCCAGCAGTACCACAGGATACAATGAGCAGTTCTTC,CASSTTGYNEQFF,TRBJ2-1,.,TRBV12-3/TRBV12-4,.
TGTGCCAGCAGACAAGGCGGAAGCAATCAGCCCCAGCATTTT,CASRQGGSNQPQHF,TRBJ1-5,.,TRBV28,.
TGCGCCAGCAGTGATGGGCCAAGAGATGAGCAGTTCTTC,CASSDGPRDEQFF,TRBJ2-1,.,TRBV10-1,.
TGCAGCGTTACGCGCGGGCAGTACGAGCAGTACTTC,CSVTRGQYEQYF,TRBJ2-7,.,TRBV29-1,once
TGTGCCAGCAGCTCGTCATGGAGGAGACCCCTCCACTTT,CASSSSWRRPLHF,TRBJ1-6,.,TRBV11-3,.
TGTGCCAGCAGGCCGGGTGATCAGCCCCAGCATTTT,CASRPGDQPQHF,TRBJ1-5,.,TRBV6-5,.
TGTGCCAGCAGTGAAGCGCAGGGGGCCTATGGCTACACCTTC,CASSEAQGAYGYTF,TRBJ1-2,TRBD1,TRBV6-1,few
TGTGCCAGTAGTGCCTCCGGGACACTACACTATGGCTACACCTTC,CASSASGTLHYGYTF,TRBJ1-2,.,TRBV19,.
TGTGCCAGCACAACCGGGACAGGCCTTGTAACTAATGGCTACACCTTC,CASTTGTGLVTNGYTF,TRBJ1-2,TRBD1,TRBV28,.
TGTGCCAGCAGCGTTCCTATGACTAAGTCCCAAGAACAGAACACCGGGGAGCTGTTTTTT,CASSVPMTKSQEQNTGELFF,TRBJ2-2,.,TRBV9,.
TGTGCCAGCAGCCGAGACAGGGGCGTCTACAATGAGCAGTTCTTC,CASSRDRGVYNEQFF,TRBJ2-1,TRBD1,TRBV7-8,.
TGTGCCAGCAGCACGGGACAGGGGAACTCTGGAAACACCATATATTTT,CASSTGQGNSGNTIYF,TRBJ1-3,TRBD1,TRBV7-2,.
TGTGCCAGTAGTCCCAGGACAGGGGGCGCCTACGAGCAGTACTTC,CASSPRTGGAYEQYF,TRBJ2-7,TRBD1,TRBV19,.
TGTGCCAGCAGCCAGACTAGCGGATACACCGGGGAGCTGTTTTTT,CASSQTSGYTGELFF,TRBJ2-2,TRBD2,TRBV7-2,.
TGTGCCACCAGTGATTTGAAATCCGTGGGGAGGGACAATGAGCAGTTCTTC,CATSDLKSVGRDNEQFF,TRBJ2-1,TRBD2,TRBV24-1,.
TGCGCCAGCAGCTGGGAGACAGGAGGCTACACCTTC,CASSWETGGYTF,TRBJ1-2,.,TRBV5-1,few
TGTGCCAGCAGCTTGTCGCGGGCTGGTGAAAAACTGTTTTTT,CASSLSRAGEKLFF,TRBJ1-4,.,TRBV5-6,.
TGTGCCAGCAGCTTCAGGGGGCGTGGGGCCAACGTCCTGACTTTC,CASSFRGRGANVLTF,TRBJ2-6,TRBD1,TRBV7-9,.
TGTGCCAGCAGCTTAGGGGGCCCTTACCAAGAGACCCAGTACTTC,CASSLGGPYQETQYF,TRBJ2-5,.,TRBV11-3,.
TGCGCCAGCAGCCGGGGACAGGCCAAAGAGACCCAGTACTTC,CASSRGQAKETQYF,TRBJ2-5,TRBD1,TRBV5-1,.
TGTGCCAGTAGTATCCGGGGACATCTCCTTAACTATGGCTACACCTTC,CASSIRGHLLNYGYTF,TRBJ1-2,.,TRBV19,once
TGTGCCAGCACTCCGGTGGGGGGGCAGGGGCCTGAAAAACTGTTTTTT,CASTPVGGQGPEKLFF,TRBJ1-4,.,TRBV27,.
TGTGCCAGCAGCTCAGGGGGCACTGAAGCTTTCTTT,CASSSGGTEAFF,TRBJ1-1,TRBD1,TRBV12-3/TRBV12-4,.
.,CASSQVGQGALRF,TRBJ1-2,.,TRBV3-1/TRBV3-2,.
TGTGCCAGCACGACATTCTACGAGCAGTACTTC,CASTTFYEQYF,TRBJ2-7,.,TRBV2,.
TGTGCCATCAGATCGGGGGGAGAGTACGAGCAGTACTTC,CAIRSGGEYEQYF,TRBJ2-7,TRBD2,TRBV10-3,.
TGCGCCAGCAGCCAAGCCCTCAGACTAGCGGGAGCCGGGGAGCTGTTTTTT,CASSQALRLAGAGELFF,TRBJ2-2,TRBD2,TRBV4-3,.
TGTGCCAGCAGCGATCCACCCATGGTAAGCGGGAGGACCCCGGCGACCCAGTACTTC,CASSDPPMVSGRTPATQYF,TRBJ2-5,TRBD2,TRBV7-9,.
TGCGCCAGCAGCGGCCGGGACACCAATAATTCACCCCTCCACTTT,CASSGRDTNNSPLHF,TRBJ1-6,.,TRBV4-1,.
TGTGCCAGCAGTTTCCAGGGTCCAGAGACCCAGTACTTC,CASSFQGPETQYF,TRBJ2-5,.,TRBV12-3/TRBV12-4,.
TGTGCCACCAGTGATTTTCGGGGGGCCGCCGGGGAGCTGTTTTTT,CATSDFRGAAGELFF,TRBJ2-2,.,TRBV24-1,.
TGTGCCAGCAGCGCCAGGACAGGATCCTTCTATGGCTACACCTTC,CASSARTGSFYGYTF,TRBJ1-2,TRBD1,TRBV9,few
TGTGCCATCACCCTCATTGTAGGGACAGTGACGGGCTACACCTTC,CAITLIVGTVTGYTF,TRBJ1-2,TRBD1,TRBV2,.
TGCACCAGCAGCCAAACGACCCGAGGACTAGCGGGATACAATGAGCAGTTCTTC,CTSSQTTRGLAGYNEQFF,TRBJ2-1,.,TRBV1,.
TGTGCCAGCAGAGTATCAACTGGCTATGGCTACACCTTC,CASRVSTGYGYTF,TRBJ1-2,.,TRBV6-5,.
TGTGCCAGTAGGACGACTAGCGGTGGGGCAGATACGCAGTATTTT,CASRTTSGGADTQYF,TRBJ2-3,TRBD2,TRBV19,.
TGTGCCAGCAGCTACCGGGGTGCATGGTCACCCCTCCACTTT,CASSYRGAWSPLHF,TRBJ1-6,.,TRBV5-6,.
TGTGCCTGGGAAGCCACAGTAACCTATGGCTACACCTTC,CAWEATVTYGYTF,TRBJ1-2,.,TRBV30,.
TGTGCCAGCAGCTTAATGCCGACTAGCGGGAGTAACAATGAGCAGTTCTTC,CASSLMPTSGSNNEQFF,TRBJ2-1,TRBD2,TRBV11-2,.
TGTGCCAGCAGGATACACAAATCACAGAATTCACCCCTCCACTTT,CASRIHKSQNSPLHF,TRBJ1-6,.,TRBV6-5,.